A selection of T cell receptor beta chains follows, all from one sample in a study of CD8 T cell repertoires and HIV-1 epitope variants. The repertoire was sequenced with immunoSEQ multiplex PCR; TCRdb's copy has only in-frame clones and lacks some. Among 4,500 to 6,000 clones, around three fifths were seen once, and the ten largest hold about 39%. These receptors' antigens are unknown. The sample consisted of cultured CD8+ T cells derived from PBMCs. The receptors stem from a male donor with HIV. Each CDR3 is given with its conserved first and last residue. A D gene is named only where the DNA matches it firmly. Clone size appears in some rows only: once, few, many, or a class for an expanded clone.

TRBV11-2	NA	TRBJ2-7	NA	TGTGCCAGCAGCTCCTCGGACGGCTACGAGCAGTACTTC	CASSSSDGYEQYF
TRBV11-3	TRBD1	TRBJ2-7	once	TGTGCCAGCAGCTTAGCAACAGGGGCCTCCTACGAGCAGTACTTC	CASSLATGASYEQYF
TRBV28	TRBD2	TRBJ2-1	few	TGTGCCAGCAGCCCTGGGGAGGTTTTTGATTTAGCGGGGGGGTGGTACAATGAGCAGTTCTTC	CASSPGEVFDLAGGWYNEQFF
TRBV27	NA	TRBJ2-1	NA	TGTGCCAGCAGTTTGTGGGGGACGAGTCTGGATGAGCAGTTCTTC	CASSLWGTSLDEQFF
TRBV2	NA	TRBJ2-2	few	TGTGCCAGCAAGTCAACATACGCGAACACCGGGGAGCTGTTTTTT	CASKSTYANTGELFF
TRBV7-9	NA	TRBJ1-2	NA	TGTGCCAGCAGCTTAGCTGGGGGGTCCACGAACTATGGCTACACCTTC	CASSLAGGSTNYGYTF
TRBV19	NA	TRBJ1-5	NA	TGTGCCAGTAGTATTGGGGTAGTAGGTCCCCAGCATTTT	CASSIGVVGPQHF
TRBV6-5	NA	TRBJ2-7	NA	TGTGCCAGCAGTTACTCACAGGGCTACGAGCAGTACTTC	CASSYSQGYEQYF
TRBV11-1	NA	TRBJ2-3	few	TGTGCCAGCAGCTTAGTCCCTAGTCTTACCACAGATACGCAGTATTTT	CASSLVPSLTTDTQYF
TRBV19	TRBD1	TRBJ1-2	NA	TGTGCCAGTAGTATGGCAGGGGGCGTCCTCTATGGCTACACCTTC	CASSMAGGVLYGYTF
TRBV4-2	TRBD1	TRBJ2-7	few	TGTGCCAGCAGCCAAGATAACAGGGGAATAGCCGAGCAGTACTTC	CASSQDNRGIAEQYF
TRBV5-1	NA	TRBJ2-5	NA	TGCGCCAGCAGCTTGGAGGGGCAGGGGACCCAGTACTTC	CASSLEGQGTQYF
TRBV7-2	NA	TRBJ2-7	NA	TGTGCCAGCAGCTTCGGCCCAGGGGAATCAGGCTACGAGCAGTACTTC	CASSFGPGESGYEQYF